The source of this T cell receptor (beta chain) is a study of T cell responses to AZD1222 COVID-19 vaccine. The study, taken as a whole, reports: Reportedly, nearly half the spike-specific TCRs target unmutated variant regions. The donor cohort was predominantly white British with a female majority, and clonal diversity may have been underestimated.

Measured with immunoSEQ multiplex PCR; TCRdb has only the in-frame clones, and not every one. Found here are around 100,000 clones, over 75% of them singletons; the top ten hold 4.2%. About this clone itself: Its antigen is unidentified.

Germline V gene data show CDR1 as MNHEY and CDR2 as SVGAGI. V trimming: 2 bases; J trimming: 4 bases; junction bases outside the gene matches: 2. This CDR3 contains 14 residues. This sequence originates from an adult in good health. The specimen was peripheral blood, collected on day 0 of MenACWY control vaccination. The chain joins TRBV6-5 to TRBJ1-3, with 7 bases aligning to TRBD1. CDR3 nucleotides: TGTGCCAGCAGTTACCAGGGGGTCGGAAACACCATATATTTT. The encoded protein is CASSYQGVGNTIYF.